This entry describes one T cell receptor (beta chain). Original processing methods: The assay estimated nucleated cells by amplifying reference gene primers. Only in-frame clones appear in the TCRdb table, and some are missing; sequencing was by immunoSEQ multiplex PCR. That table supplies the V and J calls and clone size; D and trimming were determined from the DNA. The sample records tens of thousands of clones, about 88% being singletons. These data come from a study of blood T cell repertoires in COVID-19. Study as a whole: Nucleic acid was either cDNA or gDNA, and it came from T cells, B-cell-depleted T cells, or PBMCs.

CDR3 length: 13 residues. The germline V gene encodes CDR1 SGHDN and CDR2 FVKESK. The V end lost 5 bases, the J end lost 5 bases, and 9 bases lay between the germline ends. This TCR came from an older man with active or convalescent COVID-19. Sequences were obtained from peripheral blood. The chain couples TRBV14 to TRBJ1-4; D gene uncertain. CDR3 nucleotides: TGTGCCAGCAGCAGAGGGTTGAATGAAAAACTGTTTTTT. Encoded protein: CASSRGLNEKLFF.